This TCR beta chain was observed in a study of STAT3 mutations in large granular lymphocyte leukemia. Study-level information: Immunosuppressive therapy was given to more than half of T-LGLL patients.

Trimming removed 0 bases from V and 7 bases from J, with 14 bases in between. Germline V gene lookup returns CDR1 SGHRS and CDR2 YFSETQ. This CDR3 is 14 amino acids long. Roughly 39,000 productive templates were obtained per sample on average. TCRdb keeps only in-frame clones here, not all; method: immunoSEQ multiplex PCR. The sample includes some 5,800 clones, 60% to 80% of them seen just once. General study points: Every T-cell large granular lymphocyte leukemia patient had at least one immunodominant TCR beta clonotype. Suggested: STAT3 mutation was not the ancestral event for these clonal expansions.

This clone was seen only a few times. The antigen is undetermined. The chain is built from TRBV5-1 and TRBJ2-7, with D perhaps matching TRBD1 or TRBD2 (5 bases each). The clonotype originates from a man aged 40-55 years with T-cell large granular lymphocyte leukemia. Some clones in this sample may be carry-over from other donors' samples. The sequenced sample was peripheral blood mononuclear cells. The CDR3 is CASSLDGARGEQYF. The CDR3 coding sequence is TGCGCCAGCAGCTTGGACGGGGCGCGTGGAGAGCAGTACTTC.